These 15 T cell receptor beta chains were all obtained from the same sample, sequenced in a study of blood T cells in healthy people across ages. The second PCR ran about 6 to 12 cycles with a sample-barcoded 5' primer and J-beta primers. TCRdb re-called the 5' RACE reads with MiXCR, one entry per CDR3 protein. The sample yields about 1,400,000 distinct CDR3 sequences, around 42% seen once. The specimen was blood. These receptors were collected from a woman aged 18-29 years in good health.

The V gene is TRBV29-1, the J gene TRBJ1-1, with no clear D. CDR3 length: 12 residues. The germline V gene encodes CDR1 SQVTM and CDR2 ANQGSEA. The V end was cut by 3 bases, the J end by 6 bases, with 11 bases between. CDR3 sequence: CSVEVGVAEAFF. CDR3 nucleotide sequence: TGCAGCGTTGAGGTTGGGGTGGCTGAAGCTTTCTTT. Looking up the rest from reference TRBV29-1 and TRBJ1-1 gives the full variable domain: SAVISQKPSRDICQRGTSLTIQCQVDSQVTMMFWYRQQPGQSLTLIATANQGSEATYESGFVIDKFPISRPNLTFSTLTVSNMSPEDSSIYLCSVEVGVAEAFFGQGTRLTVV.

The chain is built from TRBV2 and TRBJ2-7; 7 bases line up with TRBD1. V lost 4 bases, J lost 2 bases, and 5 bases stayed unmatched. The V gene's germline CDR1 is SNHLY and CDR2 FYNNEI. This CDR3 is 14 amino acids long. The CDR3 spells CASSGQGGAYEQYF. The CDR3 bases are TGTGCCAGCAGTGGACAGGGTGGGGCCTACGAGCAGTACTTC.

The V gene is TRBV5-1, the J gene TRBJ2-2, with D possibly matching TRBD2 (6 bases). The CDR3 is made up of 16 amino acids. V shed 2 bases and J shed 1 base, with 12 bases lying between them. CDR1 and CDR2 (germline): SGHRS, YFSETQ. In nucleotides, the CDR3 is TGCGCCAGCAGCTTACCCGGGACTCTGAACACCGGGGAGCTGTTTTTT. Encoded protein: CASSLPGTLNTGELFF.

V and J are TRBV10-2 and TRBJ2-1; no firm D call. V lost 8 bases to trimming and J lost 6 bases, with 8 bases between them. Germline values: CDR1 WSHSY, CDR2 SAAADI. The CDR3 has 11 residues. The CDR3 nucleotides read TGCGCCAGCCAGAGGTCCAATGAGCAGTTCTTC. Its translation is CASQRSNEQFF.

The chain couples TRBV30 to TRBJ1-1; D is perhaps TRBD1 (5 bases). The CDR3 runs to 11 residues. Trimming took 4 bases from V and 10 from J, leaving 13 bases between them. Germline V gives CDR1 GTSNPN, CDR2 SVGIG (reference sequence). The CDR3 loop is CAWNNIGGAFF. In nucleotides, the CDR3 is TGTGCCTGGAATAATATTGGGGGAGCTTTCTTT. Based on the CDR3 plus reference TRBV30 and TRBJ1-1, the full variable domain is SQTIHQWPATLVQPVGSPLSLECTVEGTSNPNLYWYRQAAGRGLQLLFYSVGIGQISSEVPQNLSASRPQDRQFILSSKKLLLSDSGFYLCAWNNIGGAFFGQGTRLTVV.

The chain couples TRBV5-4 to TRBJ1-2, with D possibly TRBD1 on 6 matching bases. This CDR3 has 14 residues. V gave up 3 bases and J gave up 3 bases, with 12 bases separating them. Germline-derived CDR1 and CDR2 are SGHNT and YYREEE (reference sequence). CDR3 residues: CASSSRGGDYGYTF. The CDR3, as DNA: TGTGCCAGCAGCTCCAGGGGAGGAGACTATGGCTACACCTTC.

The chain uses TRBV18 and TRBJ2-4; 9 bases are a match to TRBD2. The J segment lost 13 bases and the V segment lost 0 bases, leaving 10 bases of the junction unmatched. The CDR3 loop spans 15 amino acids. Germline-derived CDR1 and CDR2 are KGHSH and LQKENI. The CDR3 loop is CASSPPSGSLREQYF. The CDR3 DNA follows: TGTGCCAGCTCACCACCTAGCGGGAGCCTGAGGGAGCAGTACTTC.

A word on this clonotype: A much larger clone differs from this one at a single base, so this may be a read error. The CDR3 DNA reads as TGTGCCACCAGTCATAGCGGCAGGGGGCCTCGCTTTTCCAACTATGGCTACACCTTC. Its translation: CATSHSGRGPRFSNYGYTF. The chain links TRBV24-1 to TRBJ1-2; 8 positions agree with TRBD1. This CDR3 comprises 19 residues. Germline V gene lookup returns CDR1 KGHDR and CDR2 SFDVKD. Trimming removed 6 bases from V and 2 bases from J; junction bases left unmatched: 19.

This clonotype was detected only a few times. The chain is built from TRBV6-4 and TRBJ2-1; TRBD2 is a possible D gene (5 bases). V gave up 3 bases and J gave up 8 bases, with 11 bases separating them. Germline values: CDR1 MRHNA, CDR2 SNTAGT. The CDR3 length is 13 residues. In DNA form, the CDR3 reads TGTGCCAGCAGTGAACGGGGAGAGGATGAGCAGTTCTTC. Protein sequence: CASSERGEDEQFF.

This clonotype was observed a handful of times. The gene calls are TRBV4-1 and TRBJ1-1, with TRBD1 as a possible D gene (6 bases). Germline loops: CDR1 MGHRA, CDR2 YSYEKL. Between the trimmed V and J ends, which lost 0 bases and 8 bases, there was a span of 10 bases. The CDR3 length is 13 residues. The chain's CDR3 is CASSQERQDEAFF. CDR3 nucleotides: TGCGCCAGCAGCCAAGAGAGACAGGACGAAGCTTTCTTT.

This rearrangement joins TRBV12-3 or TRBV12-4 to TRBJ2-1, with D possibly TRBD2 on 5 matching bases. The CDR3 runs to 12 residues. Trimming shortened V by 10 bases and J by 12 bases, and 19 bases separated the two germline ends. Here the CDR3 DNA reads TGTGCCACCCGGTTCACCTCGCGGGTGCAGTTCTTC. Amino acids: CATRFTSRVQFF.

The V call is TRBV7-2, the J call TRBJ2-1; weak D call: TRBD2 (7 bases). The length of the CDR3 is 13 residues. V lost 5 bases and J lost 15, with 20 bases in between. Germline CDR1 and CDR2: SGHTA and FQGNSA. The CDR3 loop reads CASSPGGVGGRFF. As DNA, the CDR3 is TGTGCCAGCAGCCCAGGAGGTGTGGGGGGGCGGTTCTTC.

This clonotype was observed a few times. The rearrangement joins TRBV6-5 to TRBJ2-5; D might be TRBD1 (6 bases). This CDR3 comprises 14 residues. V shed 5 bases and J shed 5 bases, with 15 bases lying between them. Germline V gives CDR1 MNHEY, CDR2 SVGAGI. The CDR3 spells CASSAGQWRETQYF. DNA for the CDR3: TGTGCCAGCAGTGCAGGACAGTGGCGGGAGACCCAGTACTTC.

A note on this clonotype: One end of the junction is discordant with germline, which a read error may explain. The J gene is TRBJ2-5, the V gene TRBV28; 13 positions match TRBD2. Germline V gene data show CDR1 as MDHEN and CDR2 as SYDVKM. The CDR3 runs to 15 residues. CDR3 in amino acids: CAGRPGLAGEETQYF. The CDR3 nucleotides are TGTGCCGGCAGACCCGGACTAGCGGGGGAAGAGACCCAGTACTTC. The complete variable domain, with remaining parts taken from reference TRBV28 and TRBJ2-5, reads DVKVTQSSRYLVKRTGEKVFLECVQDMDHENMFWYRQDPGLGLRLIYFSYDVKMKEKGDIPEGYSVSREKKERFSLILESASTNQTSMYLCAGRPGLAGEETQYFGPGTRLLVL.

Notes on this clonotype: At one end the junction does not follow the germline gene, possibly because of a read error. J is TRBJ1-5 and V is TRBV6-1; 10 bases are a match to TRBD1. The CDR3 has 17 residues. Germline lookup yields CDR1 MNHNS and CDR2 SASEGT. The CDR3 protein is CASSRLPGQGVNRPQHF. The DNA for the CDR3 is TGTGCCAGCAGCCGACTCCCTGGACAGGGGGTCAATCGGCCCCAGCATTTT.